The following is a T cell receptor beta chain sequence with its context. The data belong to a study of blood T cell repertoires in COVID-19. This CDR3 contains 13 residues. Trimming removed 4 bases at V and 2 bases at J, with 6 bases between. The germline V gene has CDR1 LNHDA and CDR2 SQIVND (reference sequence). Libraries were prepared by immunoSEQ multiplex PCR; TCRdb keeps only in-frame clonotypes and omits some of them. Here the sample spans some 320,000 clones, around 87% being singletons. The sequence derives from a woman aged 45-60 years who had recovered from COVID-19. Sequences were obtained from peripheral blood. This sequence joins TRBV19 and TRBJ1-5, with D uncertain. The CDR3 reads CASSTGRNQPQHF. The CDR3 DNA reads TGTGCCAGTAGTACCGGTCGCAATCAGCCCCAGCATTTT.